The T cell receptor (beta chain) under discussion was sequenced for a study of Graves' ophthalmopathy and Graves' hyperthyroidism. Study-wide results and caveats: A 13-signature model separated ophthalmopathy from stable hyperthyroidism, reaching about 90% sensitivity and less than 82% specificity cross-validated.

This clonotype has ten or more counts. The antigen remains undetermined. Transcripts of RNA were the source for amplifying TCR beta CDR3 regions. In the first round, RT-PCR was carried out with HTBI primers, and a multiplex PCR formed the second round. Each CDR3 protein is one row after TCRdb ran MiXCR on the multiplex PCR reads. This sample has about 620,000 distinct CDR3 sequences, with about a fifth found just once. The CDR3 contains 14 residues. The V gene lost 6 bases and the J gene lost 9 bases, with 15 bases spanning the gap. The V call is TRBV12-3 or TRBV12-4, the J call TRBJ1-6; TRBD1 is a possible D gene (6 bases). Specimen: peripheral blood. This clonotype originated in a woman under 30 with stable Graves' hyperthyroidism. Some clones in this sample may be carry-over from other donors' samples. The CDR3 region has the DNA TGTGCCAGCAGAGGACAGCTGTTCGGTTCACCCCTCCACTTT. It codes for CASRGQLFGSPLHF.